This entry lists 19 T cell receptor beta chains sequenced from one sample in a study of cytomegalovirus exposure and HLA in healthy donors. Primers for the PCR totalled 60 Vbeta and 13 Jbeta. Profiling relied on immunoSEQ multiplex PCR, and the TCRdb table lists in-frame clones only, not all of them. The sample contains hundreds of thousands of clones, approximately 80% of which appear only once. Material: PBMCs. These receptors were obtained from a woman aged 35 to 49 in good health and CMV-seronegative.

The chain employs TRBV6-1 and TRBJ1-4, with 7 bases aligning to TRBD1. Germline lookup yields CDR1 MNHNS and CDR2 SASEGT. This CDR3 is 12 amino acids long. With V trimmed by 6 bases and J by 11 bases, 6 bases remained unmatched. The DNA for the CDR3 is TGTGCCAGCAGAAAAAGACAGGGTAAACTGTTTTTT. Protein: CASRKRQGKLFF.

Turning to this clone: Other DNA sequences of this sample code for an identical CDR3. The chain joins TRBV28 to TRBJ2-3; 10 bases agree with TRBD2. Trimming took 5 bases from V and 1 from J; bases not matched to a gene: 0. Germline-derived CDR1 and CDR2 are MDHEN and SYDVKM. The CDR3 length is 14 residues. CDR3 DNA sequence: TGTGCCAGCAGTCTAGCGGGGGGCACAGATACGCAGTATTTT. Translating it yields CASSLAGGTDTQYF.

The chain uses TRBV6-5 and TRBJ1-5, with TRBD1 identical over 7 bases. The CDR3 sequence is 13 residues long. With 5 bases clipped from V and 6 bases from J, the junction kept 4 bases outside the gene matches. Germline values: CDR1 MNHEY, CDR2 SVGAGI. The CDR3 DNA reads TGTGCCAGCAGTCAGGCAGGGGGTCAGCCCCAGCATTTT. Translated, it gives CASSQAGGQPQHF.

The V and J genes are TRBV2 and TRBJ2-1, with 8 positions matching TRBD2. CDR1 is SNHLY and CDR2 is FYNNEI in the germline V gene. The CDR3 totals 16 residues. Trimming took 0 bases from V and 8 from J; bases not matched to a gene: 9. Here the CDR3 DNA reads TGTGCCAGCAGTGAAGCTGGGCGGGGGGCCTTACATGAGCAGTTCTTC. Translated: CASSEAGRGALHEQFF.

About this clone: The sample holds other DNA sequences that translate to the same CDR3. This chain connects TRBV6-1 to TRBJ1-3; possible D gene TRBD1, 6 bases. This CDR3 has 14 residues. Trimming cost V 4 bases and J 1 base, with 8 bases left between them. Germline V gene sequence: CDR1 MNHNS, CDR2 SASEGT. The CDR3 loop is CASSADRSGNTIYF. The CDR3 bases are TGTGCCAGCAGTGCGGACAGATCTGGAAACACCATATATTTT.

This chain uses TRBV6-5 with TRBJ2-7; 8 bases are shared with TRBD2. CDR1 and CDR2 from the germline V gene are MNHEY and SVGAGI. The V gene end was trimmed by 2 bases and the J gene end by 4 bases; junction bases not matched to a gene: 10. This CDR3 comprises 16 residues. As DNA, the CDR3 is TGTGCCAGCAGTTACCTCCGGGGGGGGATGAAGTACGAGCAGTACTTC. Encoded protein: CASSYLRGGMKYEQYF.

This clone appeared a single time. The CDR3 DNA follows: TGTGCCAGCAGCTTAAGCCGCGGCACAGATACGCAGTATTTT. It codes for CASSLSRGTDTQYF. V gene TRBV9 combines with J gene TRBJ2-3; D is ambiguous. V was shortened by 4 bases and J by 1 base, with 10 bases between the two germline ends. The CDR3 length is 14 residues. From germline, CDR1 is SGDLS and CDR2 YYNGEE.

Here the CDR3 reads CASSQGELAEANTGELFF. CDR3 nucleotides: TGCGCCAGCAGCCAAGGCGAACTAGCGGAAGCGAACACCGGGGAGCTGTTTTTT. The chain couples TRBV4-1 to TRBJ2-2, with TRBD2 matching 8 bases. Germline trimming cut 1 base from V and 0 bases from J; bases unmatched to any gene: 7. CDR3 length: 18 amino acids. CDR1 is MGHRA, CDR2 YSYEKL, per germline.

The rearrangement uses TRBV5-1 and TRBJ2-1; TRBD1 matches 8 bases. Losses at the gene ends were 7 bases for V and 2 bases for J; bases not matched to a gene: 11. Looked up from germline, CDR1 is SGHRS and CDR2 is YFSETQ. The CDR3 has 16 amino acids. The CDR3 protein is CASRLLDRVTYNEQFF. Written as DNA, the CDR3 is TGCGCCAGCCGGCTCTTGGACAGGGTGACCTACAATGAGCAGTTCTTC.

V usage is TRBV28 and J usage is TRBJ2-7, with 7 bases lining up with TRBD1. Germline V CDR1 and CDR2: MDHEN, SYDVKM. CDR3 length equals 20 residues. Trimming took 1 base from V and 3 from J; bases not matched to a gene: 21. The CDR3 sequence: CASSLSFGRGAGSGGYEQYF. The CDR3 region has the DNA TGTGCCAGCAGTTTATCCTTCGGCCGGGGCGCTGGCTCAGGGGGCTACGAGCAGTACTTC. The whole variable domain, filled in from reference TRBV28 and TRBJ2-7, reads DVKVTQSSRYLVKRTGEKVFLECVQDMDHENMFWYRQDPGLGLRLIYFSYDVKMKEKGDIPEGYSVSREKKERFSLILESASTNQTSMYLCASSLSFGRGAGSGGYEQYFGPGTRLTVT.

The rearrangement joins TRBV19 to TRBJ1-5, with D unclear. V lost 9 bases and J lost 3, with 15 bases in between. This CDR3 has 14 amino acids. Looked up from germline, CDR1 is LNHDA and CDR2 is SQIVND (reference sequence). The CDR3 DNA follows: TGTGCCAGCTCTTCCCCACACATCAATCAGCCCCAGCATTTT. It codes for CASSSPHINQPQHF.

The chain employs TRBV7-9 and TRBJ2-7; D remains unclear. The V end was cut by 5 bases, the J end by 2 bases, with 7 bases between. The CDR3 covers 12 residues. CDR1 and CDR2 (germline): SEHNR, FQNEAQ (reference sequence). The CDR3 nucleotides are TGTGCCAGCAGCCACACCCCCTACGAGCAGTACTTC. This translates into CASSHTPYEQYF. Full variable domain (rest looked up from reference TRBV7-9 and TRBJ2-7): DTGVSQNPRHKITKRGQNVTFRCDPISEHNRLYWYRQTLGQGPEFLTYFQNEAQLEKSRLLSDRFSAERPKGSFSTLEIQRTEQGDSAMYLCASSHTPYEQYFGPGTRLTVT.

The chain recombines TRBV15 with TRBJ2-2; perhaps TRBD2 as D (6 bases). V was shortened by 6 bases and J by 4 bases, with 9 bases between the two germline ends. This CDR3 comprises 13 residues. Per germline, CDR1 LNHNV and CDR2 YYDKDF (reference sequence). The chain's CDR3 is CATRTEGTGELFF. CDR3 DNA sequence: TGTGCCACCAGGACGGAGGGCACCGGGGAGCTGTTTTTT.

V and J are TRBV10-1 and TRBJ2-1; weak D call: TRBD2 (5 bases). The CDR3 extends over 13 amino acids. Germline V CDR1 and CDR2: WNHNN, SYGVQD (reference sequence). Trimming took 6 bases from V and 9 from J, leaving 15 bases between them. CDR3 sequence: CASSPGQAGEQFF. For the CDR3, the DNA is TGCGCCAGCAGCCCCGGGCAGGCGGGTGAGCAGTTCTTC.

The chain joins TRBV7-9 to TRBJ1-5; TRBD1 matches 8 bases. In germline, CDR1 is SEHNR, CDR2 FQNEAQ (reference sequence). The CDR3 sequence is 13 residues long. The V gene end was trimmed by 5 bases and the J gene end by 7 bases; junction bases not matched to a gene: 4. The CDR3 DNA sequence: TGTGCCAGCAGCAAGACAGGGGACCAGCCCCAGCATTTT. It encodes CASSKTGDQPQHF.

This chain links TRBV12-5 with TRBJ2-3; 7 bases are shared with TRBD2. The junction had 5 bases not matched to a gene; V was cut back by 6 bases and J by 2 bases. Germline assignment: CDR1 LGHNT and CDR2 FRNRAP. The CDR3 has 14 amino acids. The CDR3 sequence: CASGPGGPTDTQYF. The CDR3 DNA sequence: TGTGCTAGTGGACCGGGGGGACCCACAGATACGCAGTATTTT.

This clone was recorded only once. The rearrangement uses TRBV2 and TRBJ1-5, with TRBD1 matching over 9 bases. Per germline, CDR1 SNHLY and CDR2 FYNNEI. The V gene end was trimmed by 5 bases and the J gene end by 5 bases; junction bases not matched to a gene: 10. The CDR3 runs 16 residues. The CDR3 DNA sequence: TGTGCCAGCAGTTTTACCGGGACAGGGTACGATCAGCCCCAGCATTTT. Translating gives CASSFTGTGYDQPQHF.

DNA for the CDR3: TGTGCCAGCAGCTTAGGTCGGTTCTTC. It specifies CASSLGRFF. The chain links TRBV7-9 to TRBJ2-1; no reliable D call. The CDR3 totals 9 residues. With 1 base removed from V and 15 bases from J, the gap between germline ends came to 4 bases. Per the germline V gene, CDR1 is SEHNR and CDR2 is FQNEAQ (reference sequence).

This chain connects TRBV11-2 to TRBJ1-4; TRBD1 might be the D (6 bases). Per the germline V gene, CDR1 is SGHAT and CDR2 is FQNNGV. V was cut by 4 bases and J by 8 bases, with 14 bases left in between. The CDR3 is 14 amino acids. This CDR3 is CASSSLQGQEKLFF. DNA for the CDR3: TGTGCCAGCAGCTCCCTTCAGGGGCAGGAAAAACTGTTTTTT.